These T cell receptor beta chains were read from a single sample in a study of response to subunit inactivated influenza vaccine. MiXCR, applied by TCRdb to the RT-PCR reads, yields one record per CDR3 protein. The sample carries just over 300,000 distinct CDR3 sequences, 20% to 25% recorded once. This specimen was PBMCs from blood, taken less than 22 months after vaccination. These receptors originate from a man between 50 and 70 years old who received an inactivated influenza vaccine. Both conserved end residues are part of each CDR3. A D gene is named only where the DNA matches it firmly. Clone size appears in some rows only: once, few, many, or a class for an expanded clone.

cdr3_aa: CASSHPTDPNEKLFF
cdr3_nt: TGTGCCAGCAGTCACCCGACAGACCCTAATGAAAAACTGTTTTTT
v_call: TRBV28
clone_size: few
d_call: -
j_call: TRBJ1-4

cdr3_aa: CASTALQGKNTEAFF
cdr3_nt: TGTGCCAGCACCGCCTTACAGGGGAAAAACACTGAAGCTTTCTTT
v_call: TRBV3-1
clone_size: -
d_call: TRBD1
j_call: TRBJ1-1

cdr3_aa: CASSSYRRSGANVLTF
cdr3_nt: TGTGCCAGCAGCTCTTACAGGCGCTCTGGGGCCAACGTCCTGACCTTC
v_call: TRBV7-2
clone_size: -
d_call: -
j_call: TRBJ2-6

cdr3_aa: CSARDQGPVGDEQFF
cdr3_nt: TGCAGTGCTAGAGACCAGGGGCCCGTAGGGGATGAGCAGTTCTTC
v_call: TRBV20-1
clone_size: few
d_call: -
j_call: TRBJ2-1

cdr3_aa: CSASIRLAGTDTQYF
cdr3_nt: TGCAGTGCTAGTATAAGACTAGCGGGCACAGATACGCAGTATTTT
v_call: TRBV20-1
clone_size: few
d_call: TRBD2
j_call: TRBJ2-3

cdr3_aa: CASIPQGGVNTGELFF
cdr3_nt: TGTGCCAGCATCCCCCAGGGAGGGGTGAACACCGGGGAGCTGTTTTTT
v_call: TRBV7-9
clone_size: few
d_call: TRBD2
j_call: TRBJ2-2

cdr3_aa: CATSDRGVVDEQFF
cdr3_nt: TGTGCCACCAGTGATCGCGGGGTAGTCGATGAGCAGTTCTTC
v_call: TRBV24-1
clone_size: few
d_call: -
j_call: TRBJ2-1

cdr3_aa: CSARHGTGRNTEAFF
cdr3_nt: TGCAGTGCTAGACACGGGACAGGCAGGAACACTGAAGCTTTCTTT
v_call: TRBV20-1
clone_size: few
d_call: TRBD1
j_call: TRBJ1-1

cdr3_aa: CASTEGSHTDTQYF
cdr3_nt: TGTGCCAGCACCGAAGGATCTCACACAGATACGCAGTATTTT
v_call: TRBV2
clone_size: -
d_call: -
j_call: TRBJ2-3

cdr3_aa: CASRARVMNTEAFF
cdr3_nt: TGTGCCAGCAGAGCACGGGTAATGAACACTGAAGCTTTCTTT
v_call: TRBV2
clone_size: -
d_call: -
j_call: TRBJ1-1

cdr3_aa: CASKTGWYTEAFF
cdr3_nt: TGTGCCAGCAAGACAGGGTGGTACACTGAAGCTTTCTTT
v_call: TRBV12-3/TRBV12-4
clone_size: few
d_call: TRBD1
j_call: TRBJ1-1

cdr3_aa: CSARDLWTREAPQHF
cdr3_nt: TGCAGTGCTAGAGATTTGTGGACTAGGGAGGCGCCCCAGCATTTT
v_call: TRBV20-1
clone_size: few
d_call: -
j_call: TRBJ1-5

cdr3_aa: CASSLAGAREQFF
cdr3_nt: TGTGCCAGCAGCTTAGCTGGGGCGCGTGAGCAGTTCTTC
v_call: TRBV11-1
clone_size: -
d_call: -
j_call: TRBJ2-1

cdr3_aa: CSVGVQGVLAKNIQYF
cdr3_nt: TGCAGCGTTGGCGTGCAGGGGGTACTAGCCAAAAACATTCAGTACTTC
v_call: TRBV29-1
clone_size: few
d_call: TRBD1
j_call: TRBJ2-4

cdr3_aa: CASSPIGTEAFF
cdr3_nt: TGTGCCAGCAGCCCCATAGGAACTGAAGCTTTCTTT
v_call: TRBV6-5
clone_size: few
d_call: -
j_call: TRBJ1-1

cdr3_aa: CASSSVNRDEQFF
cdr3_nt: TGTGCCAGCAGTTCTGTGAATCGCGATGAGCAGTTCTTC
v_call: TRBV12-3/TRBV12-4
clone_size: -
d_call: -
j_call: TRBJ2-1

cdr3_aa: CASSPWLVLENQPQHF
cdr3_nt: TGCGCCAGCAGCCCCTGGCTTGTCTTAGAAAATCAGCCCCAGCATTTT
v_call: TRBV4-3
clone_size: few
d_call: -
j_call: TRBJ1-5

cdr3_aa: CASSEGGGTYNQPQHF
cdr3_nt: TGTGCCAGCAGCGAAGGTGGGGGGACCTACAATCAGCCCCAGCATTTT
v_call: TRBV7-8
clone_size: few
d_call: -
j_call: TRBJ1-5

cdr3_aa: CASSTGTGTNEKLFF
cdr3_nt: TGTGCCAGCAGCACGGGGACAGGGACTAATGAAAAACTGTTTTTT
v_call: TRBV5-4
clone_size: -
d_call: TRBD1
j_call: TRBJ1-4

cdr3_aa: CASSSNDRKVYIQYF
cdr3_nt: TGTGCCAGCAGTTCCAACGACAGGAAGGTATACATTCAGTACTTC
v_call: TRBV6-5
clone_size: few
d_call: -
j_call: TRBJ2-4

cdr3_aa: CSAQDRKTGGNQPQHF
cdr3_nt: TGCAGTGCCCAGGACCGAAAGACAGGGGGCAATCAGCCCCAGCATTTT
v_call: TRBV20-1
clone_size: few
d_call: TRBD1
j_call: TRBJ1-5

cdr3_aa: CASRGPGTDTQYF
cdr3_nt: TGCGCCAGCAGAGGACCGGGAACAGATACGCAGTATTTT
v_call: TRBV4-3
clone_size: -
d_call: -
j_call: TRBJ2-3

cdr3_aa: CASSQDRLAKNIQYF
cdr3_nt: TGCGCCAGCAGCCAGGACAGGCTAGCCAAAAACATTCAGTACTTC
v_call: TRBV4-3
clone_size: -
d_call: TRBD1
j_call: TRBJ2-4

cdr3_aa: CASSAMGQGNTGELFF
cdr3_nt: TGCGCCAGCAGCGCGATGGGACAGGGCAACACCGGGGAGCTGTTTTTT
v_call: TRBV5-1
clone_size: many
d_call: TRBD1
j_call: TRBJ2-2

cdr3_aa: CASSYKQRTNYGYTF
cdr3_nt: TGTGCCAGCAGTTACAAACAGCGGACTAACTATGGCTACACCTTC
v_call: TRBV6-2/TRBV6-3
clone_size: few
d_call: -
j_call: TRBJ1-2

cdr3_aa: CASSLAPGMNTEAFF
cdr3_nt: TGTGCCAGCAGCTTAGCCCCTGGGATGAACACTGAAGCTTTCTTT
v_call: TRBV7-2
clone_size: few
d_call: -
j_call: TRBJ1-1

cdr3_aa: CASSPRDREKLFF
cdr3_nt: TGTGCCAGCAGTCCACGGGACAGAGAAAAACTGTTTTTT
v_call: TRBV6-1
clone_size: many
d_call: TRBD1
j_call: TRBJ1-4

cdr3_aa: CASSLSSYRTDTQYF
cdr3_nt: TGTGCCAGCAGCTTATCGAGCTATCGCACAGATACGCAGTATTTT
v_call: TRBV11-2
clone_size: -
d_call: -
j_call: TRBJ2-3

cdr3_aa: CSARGDSSGNTIYF
cdr3_nt: TGCAGTGCTAGGGGGGACAGCTCTGGAAACACCATATATTTT
v_call: TRBV20-1
clone_size: few
d_call: TRBD1
j_call: TRBJ1-3

cdr3_aa: CAIRQGANEKLFF
cdr3_nt: TGTGCCATCAGACAGGGAGCTAATGAAAAACTGTTTTTT
v_call: TRBV10-3
clone_size: -
d_call: -
j_call: TRBJ1-4

cdr3_aa: CASSPYGTGDNQPQHF
cdr3_nt: TGCGCCAGCAGCCCTTACGGGACAGGCGACAATCAGCCCCAGCATTTT
v_call: TRBV4-1
clone_size: many
d_call: TRBD1
j_call: TRBJ1-5

cdr3_aa: CASSQSQVYGHTF
cdr3_nt: TGCGCCAGCAGCCAATCCCAGGTCTATGGCCACACCTTC
v_call: TRBV5-1
clone_size: -
d_call: -
j_call: TRBJ1-2

cdr3_aa: CASSPRTRQGTEAFF
cdr3_nt: TGTGCCAGCAGCCCCCGTACCCGACAGGGCACTGAAGCTTTCTTT
v_call: TRBV7-8
clone_size: few
d_call: TRBD1
j_call: TRBJ1-1

cdr3_aa: CATSRPGLITDTQYF
cdr3_nt: TGTGCCACCAGCAGGCCGGGACTAATCACAGATACGCAGTATTTT
v_call: TRBV15
clone_size: few
d_call: TRBD2
j_call: TRBJ2-3

cdr3_aa: CASSVEQGNTQYF
cdr3_nt: TGTGCCAGCAGCGTAGAACAGGGGAATACGCAGTATTTT
v_call: TRBV9
clone_size: -
d_call: TRBD1
j_call: TRBJ2-3

cdr3_aa: CASSWGRGIGPLHF
cdr3_nt: TGTGCCAGCTCTTGGGGCAGGGGGATTGGACCCCTCCACTTT
v_call: TRBV28
clone_size: -
d_call: TRBD1
j_call: TRBJ1-6

cdr3_aa: CASSVTGGTYEQYF
cdr3_nt: TGCGCCAGCAGTGTTACAGGGGGCACCTACGAGCAGTACTTC
v_call: TRBV10-2
clone_size: once
d_call: TRBD1
j_call: TRBJ2-7

cdr3_aa: CSAREGGATEAFF
cdr3_nt: TGCAGTGCTAGAGAAGGGGGGGCCACTGAAGCTTTCTTT
v_call: TRBV20-1
clone_size: many
d_call: -
j_call: TRBJ1-1

cdr3_aa: CAWSKAGNTIYF
cdr3_nt: TGTGCCTGGAGTAAAGCTGGAAACACCATATATTTT
v_call: TRBV30
clone_size: many
d_call: -
j_call: TRBJ1-3

cdr3_aa: CASSPGPARYGYTF
cdr3_nt: TGTGCCAGCAGCCCCGGACCCGCTCGCTATGGCTACACCTTC
v_call: TRBV6-1
clone_size: -
d_call: -
j_call: TRBJ1-2

cdr3_aa: CAWKGSGNTIYF
cdr3_nt: TGTGCCTGGAAGGGTAGCGGAAACACCATATATTTT
v_call: TRBV30
clone_size: -
d_call: -
j_call: TRBJ1-3

cdr3_aa: CSARTTSGMETQYF
cdr3_nt: TGCAGTGCTAGAACAACTAGCGGGATGGAGACCCAGTACTTC
v_call: TRBV20-1
clone_size: -
d_call: TRBD2
j_call: TRBJ2-5